A selection of T cell receptor beta chains follows, all from one sample in a study of Ad26.COV2.S vaccination and SARS-CoV-2 variants. Measured with immunoSEQ multiplex PCR; TCRdb has only the in-frame clones, and not every one. Of more than 300,000 clones listed, just over 85% are singletons. The specimen comprised peripheral blood, sampled in a trial of Ad26.COV2.S vaccine versus placebo. The source of these receptors is a person between 18 and 59 years old who received the Ad26.COV2.S COVID-19 vaccine or a placebo. Each CDR3 is given with its conserved first and last residue. D genes are given only for firm matches. Some rows have no size entry. The others give once, few or many, or a class for an expanded clone.

V gene: TRBV6-5; D gene: NA; J gene: TRBJ1-1; clone size: NA; CDR3 DNA: TGTGCCAGCCGCCAGGGCGGACAAAGGTATACTGAAGCTTTCTTT; CDR3 protein: CASRQGGQRYTEAFF
V gene: TRBV29-1; D gene: NA; J gene: TRBJ2-7; clone size: NA; CDR3 DNA: TGCAGCGTTGTCTACGAGCAGTACTTC; CDR3 protein: CSVVYEQYF
V gene: TRBV28; D gene: NA; J gene: TRBJ1-6; clone size: NA; CDR3 DNA: TGTGCCAGCAGTCTCGGGTATAGGGATTCACCCCTCCACTTT; CDR3 protein: CASSLGYRDSPLHF
V gene: TRBV7-7; D gene: NA; J gene: TRBJ2-2; clone size: few; CDR3 DNA: TGTGCTAGCAGCTTAGCAACAGACACCGGGGAGCTGTTTTTT; CDR3 protein: CASSLATDTGELFF
V gene: TRBV14; D gene: NA; J gene: TRBJ2-3; clone size: NA; CDR3 DNA: TGTGCCAGCGGAGGGGGACTCACAGATACGCAGTATTTT; CDR3 protein: CASGGGLTDTQYF
V gene: TRBV6-2/TRBV6-3; D gene: NA; J gene: TRBJ1-3; clone size: NA; CDR3 DNA: TGTGCCAGCAGTCGACCGAGCTCTGGAAACACCATATATTTT; CDR3 protein: CASSRPSSGNTIYF
V gene: TRBV4-2; D gene: NA; J gene: TRBJ1-5; clone size: once; CDR3 DNA: TGTGCCAGCAGCCAAGATGGGGGGGCAAAGAGCAATCAGCCCCAGCATTTT; CDR3 protein: CASSQDGGAKSNQPQHF
V gene: TRBV18; D gene: NA; J gene: TRBJ1-2; clone size: NA; CDR3 DNA: TGTGCCAGCTCACCACCCGACAGATATGGCTACACCTTC; CDR3 protein: CASSPPDRYGYTF
V gene: TRBV3-1/TRBV3-2; D gene: TRBD1; J gene: TRBJ1-4; clone size: NA; CDR3 DNA: TGTGCCAGCAGCCCAGGGACAGGGTGGGATGGTGGTGAAAAACTGTTTTTT; CDR3 protein: CASSPGTGWDGGEKLFF
V gene: TRBV15; D gene: NA; J gene: TRBJ2-2; clone size: NA; CDR3 DNA: TGTGCCACCAGCGCAGGGGTTTCGAACACCGGGGAGCTGTTTTTT; CDR3 protein: CATSAGVSNTGELFF
V gene: TRBV9; D gene: NA; J gene: TRBJ2-3; clone size: once; CDR3 DNA: TGTGCCAGCAGCGTAGCGATCGGACAAAGCACAGATACGCAGTATTTT; CDR3 protein: CASSVAIGQSTDTQYF
V gene: TRBV7-2; D gene: NA; J gene: TRBJ1-1; clone size: NA; CDR3 DNA: TGTGCCAGCACCTCTTTGAGCACTGAAGCTTTCTTT; CDR3 protein: CASTSLSTEAFF
V gene: TRBV12-3/TRBV12-4; D gene: NA; J gene: TRBJ2-1; clone size: once; CDR3 DNA: TGTGCCAGCAGTTTTGGGGGTGGTGAGCAGTTCTTC; CDR3 protein: CASSFGGGEQFF
V gene: TRBV27; D gene: NA; J gene: TRBJ2-2; clone size: NA; CDR3 DNA: TGTGCCAGCAGTTTCGAGAGCCCCAGCACCGGGGAGCTGTTTTTT; CDR3 protein: CASSFESPSTGELFF
V gene: TRBV6-2/TRBV6-3; D gene: NA; J gene: TRBJ2-7; clone size: NA; CDR3 DNA: TGTGCCAGCAGTTATCCCGGGATCGTAATCTACGAGCAGTACTTC; CDR3 protein: CASSYPGIVIYEQYF
V gene: TRBV5-1; D gene: NA; J gene: TRBJ1-1; clone size: NA; CDR3 DNA: TGCGCCAGCAGCTTGCGGGAGCCCGGCAGTACTGAAGCTTTCTTT; CDR3 protein: CASSLREPGSTEAFF
V gene: TRBV9; D gene: NA; J gene: TRBJ2-7; clone size: NA; CDR3 DNA: TGTGCCAGCAGCACCGGGACGCTAACTCACGAGCAGTACTTC; CDR3 protein: CASSTGTLTHEQYF
V gene: TRBV7-9; D gene: TRBD1; J gene: TRBJ2-7; clone size: NA; CDR3 DNA: TGTGCCAGCAGCTTAGTGGACAGGGCCCACGAGCAGTACTTC; CDR3 protein: CASSLVDRAHEQYF
V gene: TRBV4-1; D gene: NA; J gene: TRBJ1-4; clone size: once; CDR3 DNA: TGCGCCAGCAGCCAAGTGAACCTGGTAACTAATGAAAAACTGTTTTTT; CDR3 protein: CASSQVNLVTNEKLFF
V gene: TRBV5-6; D gene: TRBD1; J gene: TRBJ2-7; clone size: NA; CDR3 DNA: TGTGCCAGCAGCTTTCCGGGACAGGGGGCACACGAGCAGTACTTC; CDR3 protein: CASSFPGQGAHEQYF
V gene: TRBV5-1; D gene: NA; J gene: TRBJ1-1; clone size: NA; CDR3 DNA: TGCGCCAGCAGCTTGCTGGGACTTTTGAACACTGAAGCTTTCTTT; CDR3 protein: CASSLLGLLNTEAFF
V gene: TRBV4-2; D gene: NA; J gene: TRBJ2-7; clone size: NA; CDR3 DNA: TGTGCCAGCAGCCAAGATCACGGCTACGAGCAGTACTTC; CDR3 protein: CASSQDHGYEQYF
V gene: TRBV4-1; D gene: TRBD2; J gene: TRBJ2-7; clone size: NA; CDR3 DNA: TGCGCCAGCAGCCAAAAGACTAGCGGGGGCCCTTTCGAGCAGTACTTC; CDR3 protein: CASSQKTSGGPFEQYF
V gene: TRBV5-1; D gene: TRBD1; J gene: TRBJ2-7; clone size: NA; CDR3 DNA: TGCGCCAGCAGAGGGACAGGGATTGGAGAGCAGTACTTC; CDR3 protein: CASRGTGIGEQYF
V gene: TRBV7-9; D gene: NA; J gene: TRBJ1-2; clone size: NA; CDR3 DNA: TGTGCCAGCAGCTCAAGCAAGGCGTCCTATGGCTACACCTTC; CDR3 protein: CASSSSKASYGYTF
V gene: TRBV19; D gene: TRBD1; J gene: TRBJ1-2; clone size: NA; CDR3 DNA: TGTGCCAGTAGGCCGACAGGGTCCAATGGCTACACCTTC; CDR3 protein: CASRPTGSNGYTF
V gene: TRBV18; D gene: NA; J gene: TRBJ1-4; clone size: NA; CDR3 DNA: TGTGCCAGCTCACCTCAGGCCACCTCAAGGGTGTTTTTT; CDR3 protein: CASSPQATSRVFF
V gene: TRBV10-3; D gene: TRBD2; J gene: TRBJ2-1; clone size: NA; CDR3 DNA: TGTGCCATCAGTGAGTCCGAACTAGCGGGGGGCCCCCGCTCCTCCTACAATGAGCAGTTCTTC; CDR3 protein: CAISESELAGGPRSSYNEQFF